The following is a T cell receptor (beta chain) sequence with its context. What it recognizes is unknown. The data were produced by immunoSEQ multiplex PCR, yet TCRdb's version contains in-frame clones alone and is incomplete. In the table there are about 160,000 clones, roughly nine tenths of which are singletons. V lost 0 bases, J lost 4 bases, and 6 bases stayed unmatched. The germline gives CDR1 LNHNV, CDR2 YYDKDF (reference sequence). CDR3 length equals 16 residues. The data were obtained in a study of lymphopenia after photon versus proton radiotherapy. Findings and limits, study-wide: After lymphocyte nadir, photon-treated repertoires showed oligoclonal expansion, especially CD8+ Temra. Authors raise, but do not show, better survival with proton therapy. In patients who died, overall survival fell as post-nadir TCR diversity dropped more. Relative stability marked proton patients; photon patients lost diversity and naive cells.

The V gene is TRBV15, the J gene TRBJ2-7; 10 bases line up with TRBD1. This specimen was peripheral blood, taken from a patient treated with photon-based radiotherapy. The receptor's source is a man between 50 and 59 years old with gastric cancer. CDR3 residues: CATSRDRDRGGYEQYF. In DNA, the CDR3 is TGTGCCACCAGCAGAGATAGGGACAGGGGAGGATACGAGCAGTACTTC.